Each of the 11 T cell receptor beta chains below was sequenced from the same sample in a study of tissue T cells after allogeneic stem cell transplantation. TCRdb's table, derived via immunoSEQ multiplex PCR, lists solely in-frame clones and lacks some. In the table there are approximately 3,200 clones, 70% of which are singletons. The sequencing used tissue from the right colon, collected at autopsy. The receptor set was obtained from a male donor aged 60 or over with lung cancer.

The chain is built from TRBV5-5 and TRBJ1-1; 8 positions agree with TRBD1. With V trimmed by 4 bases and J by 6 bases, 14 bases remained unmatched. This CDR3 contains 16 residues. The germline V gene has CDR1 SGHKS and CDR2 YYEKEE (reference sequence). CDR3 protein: CASSPDLTGVLAEAFF. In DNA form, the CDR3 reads TGTGCCAGCAGCCCGGACCTGACAGGGGTTTTGGCTGAAGCTTTCTTT.

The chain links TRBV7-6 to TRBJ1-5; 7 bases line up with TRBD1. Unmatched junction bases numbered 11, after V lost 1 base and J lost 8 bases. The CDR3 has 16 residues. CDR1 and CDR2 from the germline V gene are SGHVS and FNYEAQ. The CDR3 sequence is CASSLEEGGTSEPQHF. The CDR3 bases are TGTGCCAGCAGCTTAGAAGAAGGGGGCACTTCGGAGCCCCAGCATTTT.

The CDR3 spells CASSPWGRDPNYGYTF. CDR3 in DNA: TGCGCCAGCAGCCCCTGGGGGAGGGACCCGAACTATGGCTACACCTTC. The chain links TRBV5-1 to TRBJ1-2; the D gene is possibly TRBD1 (5 bases). The V gene lost 4 bases and the J gene lost 2 bases, with 18 bases spanning the gap. This CDR3 contains 16 residues. CDR1 is SGHRS, CDR2 YFSETQ, per germline.

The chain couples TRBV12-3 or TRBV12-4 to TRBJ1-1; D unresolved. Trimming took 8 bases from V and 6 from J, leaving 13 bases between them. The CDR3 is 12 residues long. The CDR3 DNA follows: TGTGCCAGCCGGTACGGACCCGCTGAAGCTTTCTTT. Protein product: CASRYGPAEAFF.

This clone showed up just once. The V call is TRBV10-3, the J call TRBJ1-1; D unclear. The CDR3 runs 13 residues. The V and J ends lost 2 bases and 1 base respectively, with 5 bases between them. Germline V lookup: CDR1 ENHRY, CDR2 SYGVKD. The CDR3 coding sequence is TGTGCCATCAGTGAGAACAGGAACACTGAAGCTTTCTTT. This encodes CAISENRNTEAFF.

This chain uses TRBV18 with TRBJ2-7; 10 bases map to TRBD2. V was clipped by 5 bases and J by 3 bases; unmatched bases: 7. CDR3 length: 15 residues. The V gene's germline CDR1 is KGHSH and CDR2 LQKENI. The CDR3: CASSRGTSVVYEQYF. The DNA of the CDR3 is TGTGCCAGCTCAAGGGGGACTAGCGTAGTCTACGAGCAGTACTTC.

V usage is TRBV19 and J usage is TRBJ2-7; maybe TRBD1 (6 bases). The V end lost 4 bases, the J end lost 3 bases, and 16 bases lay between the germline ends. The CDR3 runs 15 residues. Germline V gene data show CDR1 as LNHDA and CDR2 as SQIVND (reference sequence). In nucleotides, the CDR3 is TGTGCCAGTAGTACTGGGTGGACAGTGCTCTACGAGCAGTACTTC. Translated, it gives CASSTGWTVLYEQYF.

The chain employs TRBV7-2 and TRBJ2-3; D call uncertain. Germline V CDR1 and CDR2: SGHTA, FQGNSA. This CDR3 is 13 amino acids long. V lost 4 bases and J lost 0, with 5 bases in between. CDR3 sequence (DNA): TGTGCCAGCAGCTCGACTAGCACAGATACGCAGTATTTT. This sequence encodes CASSSTSTDTQYF. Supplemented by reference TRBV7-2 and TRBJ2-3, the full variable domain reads GAGVSQSPSNKVTEKGKDVELRCDPISGHTALYWYRQSLGQGLEFLIYFQGNSAPDKSGLPSDRFSAERTGGSVSTLTIQRTQQEDSAVYLCASSSTSTDTQYFGPGTRLTVL.

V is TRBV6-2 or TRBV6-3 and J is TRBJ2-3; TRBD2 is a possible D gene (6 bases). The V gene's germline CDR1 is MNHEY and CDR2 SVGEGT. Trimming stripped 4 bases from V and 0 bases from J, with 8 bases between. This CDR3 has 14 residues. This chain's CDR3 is CASSFGTSTDTQYF. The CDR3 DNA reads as TGTGCCAGCAGTTTCGGGACTAGCACAGATACGCAGTATTTT.

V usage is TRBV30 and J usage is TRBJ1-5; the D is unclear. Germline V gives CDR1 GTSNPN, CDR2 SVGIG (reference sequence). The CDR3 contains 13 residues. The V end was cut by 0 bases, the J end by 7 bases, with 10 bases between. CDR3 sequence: CAWSVGLGQPQHF. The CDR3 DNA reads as TGTGCCTGGAGTGTAGGCCTGGGGCAGCCCCAGCATTTT.

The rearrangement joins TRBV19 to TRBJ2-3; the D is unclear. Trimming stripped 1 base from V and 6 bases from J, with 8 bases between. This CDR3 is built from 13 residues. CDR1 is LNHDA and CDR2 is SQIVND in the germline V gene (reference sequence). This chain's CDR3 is CASSIVVWDTQYF. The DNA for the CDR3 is TGTGCCAGTAGTATAGTAGTTTGGGATACGCAGTATTTT. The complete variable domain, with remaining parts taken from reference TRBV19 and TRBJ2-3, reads DGGITQSPKYLFRKEGQNVTLSCEQNLNHDAMYWYRQDPGQGLRLIYYSQIVNDFQKGDIAEGYSVSREKKESFPLTVTSAQKNPTAFYLCASSIVVWDTQYFGPGTRLTVL.